The 15 T cell receptor beta chains below all came from one sample that was sequenced in a study of cytomegalovirus exposure and HLA in healthy donors. PCR used 60 Vbeta primers and 13 Jbeta primers. Profiling relied on immunoSEQ multiplex PCR, and the TCRdb table lists in-frame clones only, not all of them. The sample lists 160,000 or so clones, approximately 86% occurring once. Specimen: PBMCs. The receptors come from a young woman in good health and CMV-seronegative.

This clone was found a few times. This chain joins TRBV4-2 and TRBJ2-1, with 11 positions matching TRBD2. Germline CDR1 LGHNA, CDR2 YNFKEQ. V dropped 3 bases and J dropped 6; count of bases not matched to a gene: 7. This CDR3 has 16 amino acids. The CDR3 DNA reads TGTGCCAGCAGCCATAATAGCGGGGGGGCTGGCAATGAGCAGTTCTTC. This codes for CASSHNSGGAGNEQFF.

This clone occurred once. The chain links TRBV4-1 to TRBJ2-7; D unclear. This CDR3 has 16 residues. Germline V CDR1 and CDR2: MGHRA, YSYEKL. V was clipped by 1 base and J by 3 bases, with 16 bases between them. The CDR3 protein is CASSQVSGRFFYEQYF. The CDR3 nucleotides read TGCGCCAGCAGCCAAGTCTCTGGCAGGTTCTTCTACGAGCAGTACTTC.

The chain combines TRBV19 with TRBJ2-4, with 7 nucleotides matching TRBD2. This CDR3 has 16 residues. J lost 6 bases, V lost 4 bases, and 12 bases had no gene match. Germline V gene data show CDR1 as LNHDA and CDR2 as SQIVND (reference sequence). The CDR3 protein is CASSREGLQSGNIQYF. CDR3 DNA: TGTGCCAGTAGTAGGGAGGGCCTCCAATCGGGAAACATTCAGTACTTC.

The chain couples TRBV6-5 to TRBJ1-5, with 7 bases that match TRBD1. Germline V gene lookup returns CDR1 MNHEY and CDR2 SVGAGI. V shed 0 bases and J 16 bases; nucleotides not matched to a gene: 15. The CDR3 runs to 15 residues. The CDR3 DNA follows: TGTGCCAGCAGTTACTCGATTACTGGAGGGGGCGTAGAACATTTT. As protein: CASSYSITGGGVEHF.

The J gene is TRBJ2-2, the V gene TRBV15; D uncertain. Looked up from germline, CDR1 is LNHNV and CDR2 is YYDKDF (reference sequence). The V end was cut by 9 bases, the J end by 0 bases, with 11 bases between. This CDR3 has 14 residues. CDR3 in DNA: TGTGCCACGAGTTACGGGTCGAACACCGGGGAGCTGTTTTTT. This codes for CATSYGSNTGELFF.

The V call is TRBV7-6, the J call TRBJ1-1; D unclear. Germline CDR1 and CDR2: SGHVS and FNYEAQ. The CDR3 has 12 residues. Trimming removed 4 bases from V and 2 bases from J, with 5 bases in between. The DNA for the CDR3 is TGTGCCAGCAGCTCTATCAACACTGAAGCTTTCTTT. Translating gives CASSSINTEAFF.

The chain carries TRBV28 and TRBJ2-3; 10 positions agree with TRBD1. The CDR3 sequence is 17 residues long. CDR1 and CDR2 (germline): MDHEN, SYDVKM. V gave up 6 bases and J gave up 4 bases; unmatched junction bases: 13. The CDR3 loop is CASRGRDRGNLPDTQYF. The CDR3 DNA follows: TGTGCCAGCAGGGGAAGGGACAGGGGAAATCTGCCAGATACGCAGTATTTT.

The rearrangement joins TRBV4-1 to TRBJ1-6; no clear D. The germline gives CDR1 MGHRA, CDR2 YSYEKL. Trimming cost V 6 bases and J 10 bases, with 16 bases left between them. This CDR3 comprises 14 residues. The CDR3 protein is CASRGPGSNSPLHF. The CDR3 DNA reads TGCGCCAGCAGGGGCCCCGGTTCTAACTCACCCCTCCACTTT.

The V gene is TRBV28, the J gene TRBJ1-4, with D tentatively TRBD1 (5 bases). The CDR3 is 14 residues long. The V end was cut by 6 bases, the J end by 2 bases, with 10 bases between. Germline CDR1 reads MDHEN; CDR2 reads SYDVKM. The CDR3 loop reads CASSPDSTNEKLFF. CDR3 sequence (DNA): TGTGCCAGCAGCCCCGACAGTACTAATGAAAAACTGTTTTTT.

V and J are TRBV6-6 and TRBJ2-3, with a weak D call TRBD2 (5 bases). CDR3 length: 16 amino acids. Trimming removed 7 bases from V and 0 bases from J, with 17 bases in between. In germline, CDR1 is MNHNY, CDR2 SVGAGI (reference sequence). CDR3 sequence (DNA): TGTGCCAGCACCCCGGTCAGCGGATCTAGCACAGATACGCAGTATTTT. Residues: CASTPVSGSSTDTQYF.

This clone has just one count. The J gene is TRBJ1-5, the V gene TRBV21-1; the DNA was not used to check the table's D call, TRBD1. TRBV21-1 is given as a pseudogene. The CDR3 loop spans 16 amino acids. The CDR3 spells CASSKVQGGKSQPQHF. CDR3 bases: TGTGCCAGCAGCAAAGTACAGGGTGGGAAAAGTCAGCCCCAGCATTTT.

On this clone itself: Compared with germline, one end of the junction differs, possibly owing to a read error. This rearrangement joins TRBV13 to TRBJ2-1; the D gene is possibly TRBD1 (6 bases). CDR3 size: 12 residues. The germline CDR1 and CDR2 sequences are PRHDT and FYEKMQ (reference sequence). CDR3 region: CASSSRTGHQIF. Here the CDR3 DNA reads TGTGCCAGCAGCTCCCGGACGGGACACCAAATCTTC.

The chain uses TRBV29-1 and TRBJ2-3; 13 bases are shared with TRBD2. Germline V gene lookup returns CDR1 SQVTM and CDR2 ANQGSEA. This CDR3 comprises 17 residues. After removal of 4 bases from V and 0 bases from J, the junction contained 7 bases not matched to a gene. CDR3 protein: CSVGGTSGTSSTDTQYF. DNA of the CDR3: TGCAGCGTTGGCGGGACTAGCGGGACCTCTAGCACAGATACGCAGTATTTT.

The chain combines TRBV2 with TRBJ1-2; perhaps TRBD1 as D (5 bases). Per germline, CDR1 SNHLY and CDR2 FYNNEI. V was clipped by 3 bases and J by 3 bases, with 11 bases between them. The CDR3 loop spans 14 amino acids. The CDR3 bases are TGTGCCAGCAGTGAGTCGGGGGACTACTATGGCTACACCTTC. This encodes CASSESGDYYGYTF.

The chain couples TRBV29-1 to TRBJ2-7, with 10 bases matching TRBD1. Per the germline V gene, CDR1 is SQVTM and CDR2 is ANQGSEA. V was pared by 8 bases and J by 5 bases, with 9 bases of the junction left unmatched. CDR3 length equals 13 residues. CDR3 loop: CSTARDRGHEQYF. CDR3 DNA sequence: TGCAGCACTGCCCGGGACAGGGGACACGAGCAGTACTTC.